The clone carrying this T cell receptor (beta chain) was picked up a small number of times. Time point defined: newly diagnosed GD, antithyroid drugs for less than 3 months. The TCR library was made from RNA extracted from PBMCs. Both iRepertoire HTBI primers and Arm-PCR of CDR3 regions were used to build the TCR beta libraries. MiXCR, applied by TCRdb to the multiplex PCR reads, yields one record per CDR3 protein. Seen here are just over 600,000 distinct CDR3 sequences, around 15% observed once, and the top ten hold about 18%. The sample originates from a study of regulatory T cells in long-lasting Graves disease. V was trimmed by 3 bases and J by 8 bases, leaving 17 bases between them. Germline V CDR1 and CDR2: DFQATT, SNEGSKA (reference sequence). This CDR3 has 14 residues. This sample also belongs to another study, concerning T cells in Graves' hyperthyroidism and ophthalmopathy. Turning to that study: Primed by the HTBI set, a first-round RT-PCR was run on the TCR CDR3.

The material was peripheral blood mononuclear cells (PBMCs), obtained at new diagnosis, from a patient treated with antithyroid drugs. The sequence was obtained from a woman between 25 and 40 years old with Graves disease. The rearrangement links TRBV20-1 to TRBJ2-1; D is perhaps TRBD1 (5 bases). The CDR3 is CSARGSPRGDEQFF. For the CDR3, the DNA is TGCAGTGCTAGGGGCAGTCCAAGGGGTGATGAGCAGTTCTTC.